The 25 T cell receptor beta chains below all came from one sample that was sequenced in a study of T-cell reconstitution after alpha-beta-depleted transplantation in children. Construction of the TCRbeta library involved unique molecular identifiers. TCRdb reprocessed the PCR reads with MiXCR, giving one entry per CDR3 protein. The table includes a few hundred thousand distinct CDR3 sequences, approximately 24% detected once. The sequences come from PBMCs, mostly from graft donor cells, collected 360 days after TCRalphabeta/CD19-depleted stem cell transplant. The receptors here all came from a female patient between 2 and 10 years old who had a stem cell transplant for congenital amegakaryocytic thrombocytopenia, so the T cells may come from the graft donor.

This clonotype was seen a handful of times. The chain links TRBV4-3 to TRBJ2-1; D is ambiguous. The CDR3 has 11 residues. Germline CDR1 LGHNA, CDR2 YSLEER. Trimming pared 3 bases from V and 10 bases from J, leaving 7 bases between. CDR3 amino acids: CASSQSEEQFF. The CDR3 nucleotides are TGCGCCAGCAGCCAGTCGGAGGAGCAGTTCTTC.

This clonotype was recorded at least ten times. This chain connects TRBV7-2 to TRBJ2-3; 9 positions agree with TRBD2. V lost 5 bases and J lost 5; bases outside the gene matches: 2. The germline CDR1 and CDR2 sequences are SGHTA and FQGNSA. CDR3 length: 13 amino acids. This CDR3 reads CASSLTSGDTQYF. The DNA of the CDR3 is TGTGCCAGCAGCCTGACTAGCGGAGATACGCAGTATTTT.

The table lists this clonotype with a few counts. The chain uses TRBV6-2 or TRBV6-3 and TRBJ2-7; no clear D gene. V was shortened by 6 bases and J by 5 bases, with 8 bases between the two germline ends. This CDR3 is built from 11 residues. Germline CDR1 reads MNHEY; CDR2 reads SVGEGT. In DNA, the CDR3 is TGTGCCAGCAGCCGAGGAAACGAGCAGTACTTC. It specifies CASSRGNEQYF.

V usage is TRBV20-1 and J usage is TRBJ1-2, with a possible D match to TRBD1 (5 bases). Germline V lookup: CDR1 DFQATT, CDR2 SNEGSKA (reference sequence). The ends were cut back, 6 bases at V and 4 bases at J, with 15 bases in the middle. The CDR3 is 13 residues long. Here the CDR3 reads CSARTLELYGYTF. In nucleotides, the CDR3 is TGCAGTGCCAGGACACTGGAACTCTATGGCTACACCTTC.

The chain couples TRBV28 to TRBJ2-3, with D maybe TRBD2 (6 bases). Per germline, CDR1 MDHEN and CDR2 SYDVKM. The CDR3 consists of 15 residues. V was cut by 3 bases and J by 0 bases, with 10 bases left in between. The chain's CDR3 is CASSFGGDSTDTQYF. The CDR3 DNA reads TGTGCCAGCAGTTTCGGCGGGGATAGCACAGATACGCAGTATTTT.

This clonotype was seen more than once but under ten times. The V and J genes are TRBV6-1 and TRBJ2-1; TRBD2 matches 8 bases. V was pared by 8 bases and J by 6 bases, with 12 bases of the junction left unmatched. This CDR3 is built from 15 residues. Germline V gives CDR1 MNHNS, CDR2 SASEGT. Here the CDR3 reads CASSLWSGSPNEQFF. CDR3 nucleotide sequence: TGTGCCAGCTCACTCTGGAGCGGGAGCCCCAATGAGCAGTTCTTC.

Only a few counts were recorded for this clonotype. The CDR3 DNA reads TGTGCCAGCAGCTCCCCTAGAAATCAGCCCCAGCATTTT. Translation gives CASSSPRNQPQHF. The chain uses TRBV7-8 and TRBJ1-5; D is unclear. CDR1 and CDR2 from the germline V gene are SGHVS and FQNEAQ. The V gene lost 4 bases and the J gene lost 4 bases, with 8 bases spanning the gap. This CDR3 region has 13 residues.

The chain has TRBV20-1 and TRBJ1-5; the D is unclear. Germline assignment: CDR1 DFQATT and CDR2 SNEGSKA (reference sequence). V lost 0 bases, J lost 7 bases, and 13 bases lay in between. The CDR3 has 14 residues. CDR3 residues: CSARDLTDGQPQHF. DNA for the CDR3: TGCAGTGCTAGAGATCTCACAGACGGACAGCCCCAGCATTTT.

This clonotype was detected ten times or more. V and J are TRBV20-1 and TRBJ1-1; D remains ambiguous. V lost 3 bases, J lost 1 base, and 3 bases lay in between. The V gene's germline CDR1 is DFQATT and CDR2 SNEGSKA (reference sequence). The CDR3 loop spans 11 amino acids. CDR3 sequence: CSASRNTEAFF. DNA of the CDR3: TGCAGTGCTAGTAGGAACACTGAAGCTTTCTTT.

This clonotype was counted between two and nine times. The V call is TRBV12-3 or TRBV12-4, the J call TRBJ2-1; perhaps TRBD1 as D (5 bases). V gave up 5 bases and J gave up 4 bases, with 12 bases separating them. The CDR3 is 14 amino acids. CDR3 coding DNA: TGTGCCAGCAGTCCCGATAGGGGTTACAATGAGCAGTTCTTC. Translation gives CASSPDRGYNEQFF.

As to this clonotype: One end of the junction is discordant with germline, which a read error may explain. The V gene is TRBV4-2, the J gene TRBJ2-3; D not resolved. This CDR3 is 13 amino acids long. Germline-derived CDR1 and CDR2 are LGHNA and YNFKEQ. The CDR3 DNA is TGTGCCAGCAGCCAGGGCCTACTGGATATGCAGTATTTT. Residues: CASSQGLLDMQYF.

This clonotype came up a few times. The CDR3 DNA reads as TGTGCCAGCAGTTACCCAGGTTCTCTATTGAAGGACAGGGACTCCTACAATGAGCAGTTCTTC. This sequence encodes CASSYPGSLLKDRDSYNEQFF. The genes are TRBV6-2 or TRBV6-3 and TRBJ2-1; TRBD1 matches at 8 bases. CDR1 and CDR2 (germline): MNHEY, SVGEGT. Trimming at V came to 2 bases and at J to 0 bases, leaving 18 bases not matched to a gene. This CDR3 is 21 amino acids long.

The V gene is TRBV10-3, the J gene TRBJ1-3, with D possibly matching TRBD1 (6 bases). The CDR3 extends over 12 amino acids. The V end lost 3 bases, the J end lost 7 bases, and 7 bases lay between the germline ends. CDR1 and CDR2 from the germline V gene are ENHRY and SYGVKD. The chain's CDR3 is CAISDQGNTIYF. CDR3 DNA sequence: TGTGCCATCAGTGATCAGGGGAACACCATATATTTT.

The chain employs TRBV7-9 and TRBJ2-7; D is ambiguous. CDR3 length equals 13 residues. Germline V CDR1 and CDR2: SEHNR, FQNEAQ (reference sequence). The V gene lost 5 bases and the J gene lost 3 bases, with 11 bases spanning the gap. Written as DNA, the CDR3 is TGTGCCAGCAGCCCTTCGATCCTCTACGAGCAGTACTTC. Translated: CASSPSILYEQYF.

The chain recombines TRBV12-3 or TRBV12-4 with TRBJ1-4; D is undetermined. CDR3 length: 16 residues. V lost 2 bases and J 5 bases, leaving 15 bases between the germline ends. CDR3 in amino acids: CASSLSEWQTNEKLFF. The CDR3 region has the DNA TGTGCCAGCAGTTTAAGCGAATGGCAGACGAATGAAAAACTGTTTTTT.

This clonotype was recorded a few times. The V call is TRBV9, the J call TRBJ2-5; D not resolved. Trimming removed 2 bases from V and 2 bases from J, with 10 bases in between. Germline CDR1 and CDR2: SGDLS and YYNGEE. The CDR3 loop spans 14 amino acids. CDR3 sequence: CASSVGNSQETQYF. The CDR3 nucleotides read TGTGCCAGCAGCGTGGGGAACAGTCAAGAGACCCAGTACTTC. Full variable domain (missing parts from reference TRBV9 and TRBJ2-5): DSGVTQTPKHLITATGQRVTLRCSPRSGDLSVYWYQQSLDQGLQFLIQYYNGEERAKGNILERFSAQQFPDLHSELNLSSLELGDSALYFCASSVGNSQETQYFGPGTRLLVL.

This clonotype was seen at least ten times. An end of the junction does not agree with germline; a read error may underlie this. The genes are TRBV2 and TRBJ1-2; D gene unclear. The CDR3 consists of 13 residues. Looked up from germline, CDR1 is SNHLY and CDR2 is FYNNEI. The CDR3 sequence is CASSGRSNYGYTF. As DNA, the CDR3 is TGTGCCAGCAGTGGGAGGTCTAACTATGGCTATACCTTC.

This clonotype was counted between two and nine times. The V and J genes are TRBV7-9 and TRBJ2-3, with 13 bases that match TRBD2. V was clipped by 4 bases and J by 6 bases; unmatched bases: 7. The CDR3 consists of 16 residues. Germline V gene data show CDR1 as SEHNR and CDR2 as FQNEAQ (reference sequence). CDR3 loop: CASSSTSGRVSDTQYF. In DNA form, the CDR3 reads TGTGCCAGCAGCTCAACTAGCGGGAGGGTTTCTGATACGCAGTATTTT. The full variable domain, rest sourced from reference TRBV7-9 and TRBJ2-3, is DTGVSQNPRHKITKRGQNVTFRCDPISEHNRLYWYRQTLGQGPEFLTYFQNEAQLEKSRLLSDRFSAERPKGSFSTLEIQRTEQGDSAMYLCASSSTSGRVSDTQYFGPGTRLTVL.

The table lists this clonotype with a few counts. The V call is TRBV5-1, the J call TRBJ1-3, with D possibly TRBD1 on 6 matching bases. V lost 4 bases and J lost 3, with 14 bases in between. Germline values: CDR1 SGHRS, CDR2 YFSETQ. The CDR3 runs to 15 residues. CDR3 sequence (DNA): TGCGCCAGCAGCCCCGAGGGGGGGCATGGAAACACCATATATTTT. Its translation is CASSPEGGHGNTIYF.

The chain is built from TRBV6-5 and TRBJ1-2; D not resolved. Trimming cost V 0 bases and J 4 bases, with 12 bases left between them. CDR3 size: 15 residues. The V gene's germline CDR1 is MNHEY and CDR2 SVGAGI. CDR3 sequence reads: CASSYSTQTLYGYTF. The CDR3 bases are TGTGCCAGCAGTTACTCAACGCAAACTCTCTATGGCTACACCTTC.

This clonotype was seen more than once but under ten times. The chain employs TRBV5-1 and TRBJ2-5; 8 positions agree with TRBD2. The V segment lost 3 bases and the J segment 5 bases; nucleotides outside the gene matches: 6. Germline CDR1 SGHRS, CDR2 YFSETQ. This CDR3 contains 14 residues. CDR3: CASSWGLDGETQYF. DNA for the CDR3: TGCGCCAGCAGCTGGGGACTAGACGGGGAGACCCAGTACTTC.

The chain employs TRBV4-1 and TRBJ2-5; 9 positions match TRBD1. This CDR3 region has 14 residues. The V gene end was trimmed by 3 bases and the J gene end by 5 bases; junction bases not matched to a gene: 4. The germline V gene encodes CDR1 MGHRA and CDR2 YSYEKL. In DNA form, the CDR3 reads TGCGCCAGCAGCCATAACAGGGGGCTGGAGACCCAGTACTTC. Translation: CASSHNRGLETQYF.

The V gene is TRBV5-4, the J gene TRBJ1-2; 12 positions agree with TRBD1. Germline CDR1 is SGHNT and CDR2 is YYREEE (reference sequence). The CDR3 has 15 amino acids. After removal of 6 bases from V and 7 bases from J, the junction contained 10 bases not matched to a gene. The DNA for the CDR3 is TGTGCCAGCAAACGTTCGGGACAGGGGGCTTTTGGCTACACCTTC. Its protein is CASKRSGQGAFGYTF.

The chain joins TRBV27 to TRBJ1-1; 7 bases fit TRBD1. Trimming cost V 10 bases and J 10 bases; bases outside gene matches: 9. The CDR3 is 11 residues long. Germline CDR1 is MNHEY and CDR2 is SMNVEV (reference sequence). The DNA for the CDR3 is TGTGCCACAACCGACAGGGTTCGAGCTTTCTTT. Amino acid sequence: CATTDRVRAFF.

The V and J genes are TRBV21-1 and TRBJ2-3; no check of the table's D call, TRBD1, against the DNA was made. TRBV21-1 is described as a pseudogene. The CDR3 totals 19 residues. The chain's CDR3 is CASSHQAPGTGGGTDTQYF. The CDR3, as DNA: TGTGCCAGCAGCCACCAAGCCCCCGGGACAGGGGGCGGCACAGATACGCAGTATTTT.